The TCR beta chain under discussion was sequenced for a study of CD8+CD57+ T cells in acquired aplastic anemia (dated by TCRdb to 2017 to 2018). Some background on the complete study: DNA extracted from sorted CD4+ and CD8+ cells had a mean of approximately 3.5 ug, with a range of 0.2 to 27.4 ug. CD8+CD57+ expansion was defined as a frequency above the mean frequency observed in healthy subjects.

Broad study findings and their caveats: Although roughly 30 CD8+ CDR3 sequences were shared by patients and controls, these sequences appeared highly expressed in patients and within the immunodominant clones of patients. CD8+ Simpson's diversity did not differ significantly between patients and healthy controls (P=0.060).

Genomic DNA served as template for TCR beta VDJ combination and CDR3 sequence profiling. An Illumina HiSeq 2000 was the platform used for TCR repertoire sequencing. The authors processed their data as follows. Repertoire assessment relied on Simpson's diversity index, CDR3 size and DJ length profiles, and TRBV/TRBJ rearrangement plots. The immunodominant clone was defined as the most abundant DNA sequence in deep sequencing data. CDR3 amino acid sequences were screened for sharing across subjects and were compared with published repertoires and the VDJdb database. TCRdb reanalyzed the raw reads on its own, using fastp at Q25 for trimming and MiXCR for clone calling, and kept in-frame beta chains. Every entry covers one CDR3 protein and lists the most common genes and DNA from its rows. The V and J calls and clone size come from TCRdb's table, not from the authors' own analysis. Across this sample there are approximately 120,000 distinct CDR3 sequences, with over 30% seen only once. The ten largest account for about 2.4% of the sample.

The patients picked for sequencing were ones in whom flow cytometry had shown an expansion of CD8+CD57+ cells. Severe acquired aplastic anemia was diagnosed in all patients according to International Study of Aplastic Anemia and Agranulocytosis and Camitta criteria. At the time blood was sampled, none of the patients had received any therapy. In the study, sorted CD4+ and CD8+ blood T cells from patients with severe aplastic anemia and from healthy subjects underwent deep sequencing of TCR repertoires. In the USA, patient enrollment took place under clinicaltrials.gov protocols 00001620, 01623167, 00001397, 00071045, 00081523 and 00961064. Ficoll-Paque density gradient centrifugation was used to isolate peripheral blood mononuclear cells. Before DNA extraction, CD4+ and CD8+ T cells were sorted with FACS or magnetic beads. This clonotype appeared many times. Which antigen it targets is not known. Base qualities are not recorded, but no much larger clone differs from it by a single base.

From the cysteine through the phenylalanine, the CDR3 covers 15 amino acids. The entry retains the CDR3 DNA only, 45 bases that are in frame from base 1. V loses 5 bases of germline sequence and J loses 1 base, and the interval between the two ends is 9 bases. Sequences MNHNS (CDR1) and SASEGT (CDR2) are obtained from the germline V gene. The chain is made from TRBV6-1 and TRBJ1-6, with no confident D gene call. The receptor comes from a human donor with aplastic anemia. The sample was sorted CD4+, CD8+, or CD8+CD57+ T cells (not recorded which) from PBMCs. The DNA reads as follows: TGTGCCAGCAGTCCCGGAGGGTCCTATAATTCACCCCTCCACTTT. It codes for CASSPGGSYNSPLHF.